The 25 T cell receptor beta chains in this list originate from one sample, sequenced in a study of yellow fever vaccine responses in identical twins. One entry per CDR3 protein, called by TCRdb with MiXCR from the RT-PCR reads. This sample has around 1,500 distinct CDR3 sequences, with 83% found just once. Sequenced here: T cells from blood (PBMCs), unsorted or a sorted subset (not recorded which), sampled before or after yellow fever vaccination (not recorded which). The source is a woman between 18 and 29 years old who received the yellow fever vaccine.

This sequence joins TRBV20-1 and TRBJ2-7; D is ambiguous. Trimming left V 7 bases short and J 7 bases short, with 11 bases between. CDR1 is DFQATT, CDR2 SNEGSKA, per germline (reference sequence). The CDR3 runs 10 residues. CDR3 bases: TGCAGTGTCGGACCCCGGGAGCAGTACTTC. This translates into CSVGPREQYF.

The chain joins TRBV6-4 to TRBJ2-1; 10 bases fit TRBD2. The CDR3 spans 15 residues. V shed 0 bases, J shed 6 bases, and the junction held 2 bases outside the gene matches. CDR1 is MRHNA and CDR2 is SNTAGT in the germline V gene. CDR3 DNA: TGTGCCAGCAGTGACTCAGCGGGAGGGTCCAATGAGCAGTTCTTC. It specifies CASSDSAGGSNEQFF.

The rearrangement joins TRBV4-2 to TRBJ2-1; 10 bases are a match to TRBD2. The V segment lost 0 bases and the J segment 4 bases; nucleotides outside the gene matches: 3. This CDR3 contains 16 residues. CDR1 LGHNA and CDR2 YNFKEQ come from the germline V gene. The DNA of the CDR3 is TGTGCCAGCAGCCAAGAGACTAGCGGGTCTTACAATGAGCAGTTCTTC. It translates to CASSQETSGSYNEQFF.

The gene calls are TRBV12-3 or TRBV12-4 and TRBJ2-3; 9 nucleotides line up with TRBD1. V gave up 1 base and J gave up 2 bases; unmatched junction bases: 1. CDR3 length: 15 amino acids. The CDR3: CASSLGQGDTDTQYF. The DNA of the CDR3 is TGTGCCAGCAGTTTAGGACAGGGGGACACAGATACGCAGTATTTT.

The CDR3 here is CASSQAGGEKLFF. The DNA for the CDR3 is TGTGCCAGCAGCCAAGCAGGGGGCGAAAAACTGTTTTTT. J is TRBJ1-4 and V is TRBV4-2, with TRBD1 matching over 8 bases. Germline-derived CDR1 and CDR2 are LGHNA and YNFKEQ. This CDR3 region has 13 residues. The junction had 0 bases not matched to a gene; V was cut back by 1 base and J by 8 bases.

CDR3 sequence (DNA): TGTGCCAGCAGCTCTTGGGAGGCGAACACTGAAGCTTTCTTT. Protein: CASSSWEANTEAFF. The J gene is TRBJ1-1, the V gene TRBV11-1; D uncertain. V shed 4 bases and J shed 1 base, with 10 bases lying between them. CDR3 length: 14 residues. Looked up from germline, CDR1 is SGHAT and CDR2 is FQDESV (reference sequence).

This chain links TRBV6-4 with TRBJ2-3; TRBD2 aligns across 12 bases. Germline-derived CDR1 and CDR2 are MRHNA and SNTAGT. The CDR3 length is 15 residues. Losses at the gene ends were 3 bases for V and 8 bases for J; bases not matched to a gene: 6. In DNA form, the CDR3 reads TGTGCCAGCAGTGATTCTAGCGGGGGGGCCGGTACGCAGTATTTT. Translation: CASSDSSGGAGTQYF.

The chain has TRBV19 and TRBJ1-1; maybe TRBD1 (6 bases). CDR3 length equals 11 residues. The V end was cut by 10 bases, the J end by 7 bases, with 13 bases between. CDR1 is LNHDA and CDR2 is SQIVND in the germline V gene (reference sequence). As DNA, the CDR3 is TGTGCCACCATCAACAGGGATGAAGCTTTCTTT. Its translation is CATINRDEAFF.

This chain joins TRBV7-9 and TRBJ1-4; D is unresolved. The CDR3 spans 12 residues. V was shortened by 4 bases and J by 5 bases, with 5 bases between the two germline ends. Germline V lookup: CDR1 SEHNR, CDR2 FQNEAQ (reference sequence). The CDR3 nucleotides read TGTGCCAGCAGCTATAGAAATGAAAAACTGTTTTTT. Its translation is CASSYRNEKLFF.

Written as DNA, the CDR3 is TGTGCCAGCAGCAACAGGCGCTCCTACAATGAGCAGTTCTTC. It specifies CASSNRRSYNEQFF. The chain has TRBV11-2 and TRBJ2-1, with D maybe TRBD1 (5 bases). V was clipped by 5 bases and J by 0 bases, with 8 bases between them. Germline V lookup: CDR1 SGHAT, CDR2 FQNNGV. The CDR3 is made up of 14 amino acids.

The chain uses TRBV4-3 and TRBJ2-1; a weak D match, TRBD2 (6 bases). The V end was cut by 1 base, the J end by 9 bases, with 10 bases between. Germline V CDR1 and CDR2: LGHNA, YSLEER. The length of the CDR3 is 13 residues. CDR3 DNA: TGCGCCAGCAGCCAAGCTCTGGAGGGTGAGCAGTTCTTC. The encoded protein is CASSQALEGEQFF.

The chain recombines TRBV11-3 with TRBJ2-3; TRBD1 agrees at 7 bases. Per germline, CDR1 SGHNT and CDR2 YENEEA. V shed 1 base and J 5 bases; nucleotides not matched to a gene: 6. The CDR3 extends over 15 amino acids. Here the CDR3 DNA reads TGTGCCAGCAGCTTAGGACAGGGACGAGGAGATACGCAGTATTTT. Its translation is CASSLGQGRGDTQYF.

The rearrangement uses TRBV18 and TRBJ2-3; D unresolved. CDR1 and CDR2 from the germline V gene are KGHSH and LQKENI. This CDR3 has 13 residues. Between the trimmed V and J ends, which lost 2 bases and 3 bases, there was a span of 6 bases. DNA of the CDR3: TGTGCCAGCTCACCAAGTCTGACAGATACGCAGTATTTT. It is translated as CASSPSLTDTQYF.

Comments on this clonotype: The junction does not match germline at one end; this may be a read error. The chain couples TRBV7-7 to TRBJ1-2, with D possibly matching TRBD1 (5 bases). The CDR3 totals 13 residues. Per the germline V gene, CDR1 is SSHAT and CDR2 is FNYEAQ (reference sequence). In DNA, the CDR3 is TGTGCTAGCAGCTATCCCAGGGACTATGGCTACACCTTC. Protein: CASSYPRDYGYTF.

The chain uses TRBV29-1 and TRBJ2-1, with TRBD2 identical over 9 bases. Germline-derived CDR1 and CDR2 are SQVTM and ANQGSEA. J lost 4 bases, V lost 4 bases, and 8 bases had no gene match. The CDR3 spans 15 residues. CDR3 region: CSVGPSGDKYNEQFF. DNA of the CDR3: TGCAGCGTTGGGCCTAGCGGGGACAAGTACAATGAGCAGTTCTTC.

This sequence joins TRBV27 and TRBJ2-7; 11 bases fit TRBD2. The CDR3 consists of 14 residues. CDR1 is MNHEY and CDR2 is SMNVEV in the germline V gene (reference sequence). Losses at the gene ends were 5 bases for V and 3 bases for J; bases not matched to a gene: 3. The CDR3 region is CASSGTSGSYEQYF. The CDR3 region has the DNA TGTGCCAGCAGTGGGACTAGCGGTAGCTACGAGCAGTACTTC.

The genes are TRBV2 and TRBJ2-5; 7 bases line up with TRBD1. The germline gives CDR1 SNHLY, CDR2 FYNNEI. This CDR3 has 17 amino acids. Trimming removed 5 bases from V and 2 bases from J; junction bases left unmatched: 14. Here the CDR3 DNA reads TGTGCCAGCAGTCGCGAGGACAGGAGGATTTCTCAAGAGACCCAGTACTTC. It translates to CASSREDRRISQETQYF.

The V gene is TRBV20-1, the J gene TRBJ2-5; 8 bases are a match to TRBD2. Germline V CDR1 and CDR2: DFQATT, SNEGSKA (reference sequence). V gave up 1 base and J gave up 5 bases; unmatched junction bases: 0. The CDR3 is 12 residues long. CDR3 protein: CSARAGGETQYF. The CDR3 region has the DNA TGCAGTGCTAGAGCGGGGGGGGAGACCCAGTACTTC.

The table lists this clonotype with a count of one. J is TRBJ2-3 and V is TRBV7-9; D is uncertain. V was cut by 5 bases and J by 5 bases, with 23 bases left in between. This CDR3 comprises 17 residues. The germline V gene has CDR1 SEHNR and CDR2 FQNEAQ (reference sequence). Written as DNA, the CDR3 is TGTGCCAGCAGCCTCCAGGTGGAGCTAGGTTGGAAAGATACGCAGTATTTT. Translation gives CASSLQVELGWKDTQYF.

The V call is TRBV19, the J call TRBJ2-2; 9 positions match TRBD1. From germline, CDR1 is LNHDA and CDR2 SQIVND (reference sequence). V trimming: 5 bases; J trimming: 4 bases; junction bases outside the gene matches: 8. The CDR3 runs 16 residues. CDR3 amino acids: CASSHPGQGSTGELFF. In DNA form, the CDR3 reads TGTGCCAGTAGTCATCCGGGACAGGGTTCCACCGGGGAGCTGTTTTTT.

The V call is TRBV23-1, the J call TRBJ1-5, with TRBD1 as a possible D gene (5 bases). TRBV23-1 is labeled an ORF, and its function is uncertain. Between the trimmed V and J ends, which lost 0 bases and 3 bases, there was a span of 6 bases. The CDR3 consists of 14 residues. For the CDR3, the DNA is TGCGCCAGCAGTCAATCGGACAACAATCAGCCCCAGCATTTT. Residues: CASSQSDNNQPQHF.

This clonotype was detected once. This sequence joins TRBV28 and TRBJ2-7; 14 nucleotides match TRBD2. CDR3 length equals 17 residues. The germline CDR1 and CDR2 sequences are MDHEN and SYDVKM. The J segment lost 3 bases and the V segment lost 1 base, leaving 5 bases of the junction unmatched. The DNA of the CDR3 is TGTGCCAGCAGTTTATTACCCGGGACTAGCGGGGGCTACGAGCAGTACTTC. Translating it yields CASSLLPGTSGGYEQYF.

The genes are TRBV4-2 and TRBJ2-7; D is perhaps TRBD2 (6 bases). The CDR3 has 15 residues. Germline values: CDR1 LGHNA, CDR2 YNFKEQ. V gave up 3 bases and J gave up 2 bases, with 14 bases separating them. The CDR3, as DNA: TGTGCCAGCAGCCAGGGCCCTGGGGAGGCCTACGAGCAGTACTTC. Translation gives CASSQGPGEAYEQYF.

V is TRBV24-1 and J is TRBJ2-3; D is unresolved. The germline gives CDR1 KGHDR, CDR2 SFDVKD. The CDR3 totals 11 residues. V was trimmed by 7 bases and J by 1 base, leaving 2 bases between them. CDR3 loop: CATRGTDTQYF. For the CDR3, the DNA is TGTGCCACCAGGGGCACAGATACGCAGTATTTT.

The genes are TRBV2 and TRBJ2-2; no clear D. The CDR3 spans 13 residues. From germline, CDR1 is SNHLY and CDR2 FYNNEI. Deletions cut 0 bases from V and 4 bases from J, with 3 bases between. Here the CDR3 reads CASSEAATGELFF. The CDR3 coding sequence is TGTGCCAGCAGTGAAGCAGCCACCGGGGAGCTGTTTTTT.